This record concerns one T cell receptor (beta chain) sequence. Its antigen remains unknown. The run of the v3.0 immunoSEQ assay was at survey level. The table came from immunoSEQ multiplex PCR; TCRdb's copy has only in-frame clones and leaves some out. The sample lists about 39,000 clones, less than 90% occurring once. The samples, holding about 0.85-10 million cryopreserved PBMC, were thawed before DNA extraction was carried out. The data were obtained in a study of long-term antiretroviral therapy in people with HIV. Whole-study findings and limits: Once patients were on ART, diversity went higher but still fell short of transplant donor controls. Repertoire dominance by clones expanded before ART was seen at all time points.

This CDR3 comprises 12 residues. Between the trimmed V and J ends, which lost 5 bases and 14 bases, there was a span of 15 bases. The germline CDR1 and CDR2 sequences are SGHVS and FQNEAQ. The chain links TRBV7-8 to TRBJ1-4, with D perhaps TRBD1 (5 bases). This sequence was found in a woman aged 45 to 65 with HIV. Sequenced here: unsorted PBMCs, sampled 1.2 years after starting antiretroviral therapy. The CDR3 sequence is CASSPDSKGLFF. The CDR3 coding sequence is TGTGCCAGCAGCCCCGACAGCAAAGGGCTGTTTTTT.